This TCR beta chain was obtained from a study of PD-1 blockade in classical Hodgkin lymphoma. Concerning this clone: The target antigen is unknown.

Sequencing was performed with immunoSEQ multiplex PCR; in TCRdb, only in-frame clones are kept and a portion is missing. The sample lists 55,000 to 75,000 clones; roughly two thirds were seen once. Each patient relapsed following autologous stem cell transplantation, and prior brentuximab vedotin exposure differed. Notes on the study in general: The study found complete responders had baseline diversity similar to newly diagnosed patients.

This sample comprised peripheral blood mononuclear cells (PBMCs), obtained before the second cycle of nivolumab. The receptor was isolated from a human donor with classical Hodgkin lymphoma.

CDR3 DNA: TGTGCCAGCACCCCTGGGGCGGCTAATGAGCAGTTCTTC. Translating gives CASTPGAANEQFF. The J gene is TRBJ2-1, the V gene TRBV7-9; TRBD1 is a possible D gene (5 bases). CDR1 is SEHNR and CDR2 is FQNEAQ in the germline V gene (reference sequence). The CDR3 covers 13 residues. Trimming pared 7 bases from V and 7 bases from J, leaving 14 bases between.